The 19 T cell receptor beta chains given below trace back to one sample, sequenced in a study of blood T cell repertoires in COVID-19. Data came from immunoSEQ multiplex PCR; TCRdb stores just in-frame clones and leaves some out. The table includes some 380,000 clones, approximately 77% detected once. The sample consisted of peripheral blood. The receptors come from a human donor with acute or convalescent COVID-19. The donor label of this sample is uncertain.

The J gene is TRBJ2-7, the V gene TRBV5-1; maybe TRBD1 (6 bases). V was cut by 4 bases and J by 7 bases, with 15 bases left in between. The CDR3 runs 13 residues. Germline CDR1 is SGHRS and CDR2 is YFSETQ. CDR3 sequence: CASSIQGRGEQYF. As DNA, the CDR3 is TGCGCCAGCAGCATTCAGGGGCGTGGGGAGCAGTACTTC.

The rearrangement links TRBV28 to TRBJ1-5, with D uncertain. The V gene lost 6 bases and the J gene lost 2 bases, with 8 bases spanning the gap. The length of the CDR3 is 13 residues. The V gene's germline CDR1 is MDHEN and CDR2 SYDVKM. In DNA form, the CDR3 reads TGTGCCAGCAGCGTACAAGGCAATCAGCCCCAGCATTTT. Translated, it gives CASSVQGNQPQHF.

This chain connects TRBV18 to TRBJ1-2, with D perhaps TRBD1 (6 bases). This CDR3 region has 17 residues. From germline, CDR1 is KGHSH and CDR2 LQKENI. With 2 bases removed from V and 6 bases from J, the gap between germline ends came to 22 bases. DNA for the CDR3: TGTGCCAGCTCACCAAAGCGCGACCGGGCAGGGGATAATGGCTACACCTTC. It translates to CASSPKRDRAGDNGYTF.

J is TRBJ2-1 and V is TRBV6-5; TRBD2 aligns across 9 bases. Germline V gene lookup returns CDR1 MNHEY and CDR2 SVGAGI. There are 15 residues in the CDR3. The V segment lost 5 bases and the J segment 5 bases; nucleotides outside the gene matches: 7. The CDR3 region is CASSRTGTSHNEQFF. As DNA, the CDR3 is TGTGCCAGCAGTCGGACCGGGACTAGCCACAATGAGCAGTTCTTC.

CDR3 amino acids: CASSPDRALYHTQYF. The CDR3 DNA reads as TGTGCCAGCAGCCCGGACAGGGCGTTGTACCATACGCAGTATTTT. V gene TRBV5-8 combines with J gene TRBJ2-3; 8 bases are shared with TRBD1. The CDR3 has 15 residues. J gave up 7 bases and V 4 bases, and 11 bases lay outside the gene matches. Per germline, CDR1 SGHTS and CDR2 YDEGEE.

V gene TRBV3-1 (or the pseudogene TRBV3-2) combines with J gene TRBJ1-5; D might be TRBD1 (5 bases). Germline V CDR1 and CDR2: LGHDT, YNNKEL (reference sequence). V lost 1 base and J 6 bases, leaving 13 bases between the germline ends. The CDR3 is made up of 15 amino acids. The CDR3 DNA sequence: TGTGCCAGCAGCCAAGGAATAGCAGGGTCTCAGCCCCAGCATTTT. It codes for CASSQGIAGSQPQHF.

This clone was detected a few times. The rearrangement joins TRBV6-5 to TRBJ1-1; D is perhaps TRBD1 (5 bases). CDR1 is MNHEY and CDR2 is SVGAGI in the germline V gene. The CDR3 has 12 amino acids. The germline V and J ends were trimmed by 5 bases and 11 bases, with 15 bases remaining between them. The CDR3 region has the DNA TGTGCCAGCAGTCCCCTGGGAGGGACCGCTTTCTTT. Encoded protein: CASSPLGGTAFF.

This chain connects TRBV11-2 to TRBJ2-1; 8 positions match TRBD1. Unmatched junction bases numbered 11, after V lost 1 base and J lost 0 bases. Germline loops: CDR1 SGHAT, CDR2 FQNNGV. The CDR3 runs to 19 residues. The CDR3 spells CASSLVSVHRGASYNEQFF. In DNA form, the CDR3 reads TGTGCCAGCAGCTTAGTTTCGGTCCACAGGGGGGCCTCCTACAATGAGCAGTTCTTC.

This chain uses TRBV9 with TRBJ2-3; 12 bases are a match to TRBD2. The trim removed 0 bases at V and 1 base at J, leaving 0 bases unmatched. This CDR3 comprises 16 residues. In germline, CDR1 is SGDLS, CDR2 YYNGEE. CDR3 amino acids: CASSVGTSGGTDTQYF. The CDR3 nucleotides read TGTGCCAGCAGCGTAGGGACTAGCGGGGGCACAGATACGCAGTATTTT.

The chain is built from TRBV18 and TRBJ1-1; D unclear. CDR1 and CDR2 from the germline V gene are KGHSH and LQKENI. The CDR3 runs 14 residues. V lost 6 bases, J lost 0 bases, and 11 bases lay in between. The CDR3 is CASSIDLVNTEAFF. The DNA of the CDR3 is TGTGCCAGCTCTATTGACTTAGTGAACACTGAAGCTTTCTTT.

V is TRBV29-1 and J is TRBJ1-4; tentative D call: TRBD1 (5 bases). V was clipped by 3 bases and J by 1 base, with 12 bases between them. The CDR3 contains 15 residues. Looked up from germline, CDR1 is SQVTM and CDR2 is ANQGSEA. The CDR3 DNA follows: TGCAGCGTTGAGTCCGGGGGAGGAACTAATGAAAAACTGTTTTTT. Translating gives CSVESGGGTNEKLFF.

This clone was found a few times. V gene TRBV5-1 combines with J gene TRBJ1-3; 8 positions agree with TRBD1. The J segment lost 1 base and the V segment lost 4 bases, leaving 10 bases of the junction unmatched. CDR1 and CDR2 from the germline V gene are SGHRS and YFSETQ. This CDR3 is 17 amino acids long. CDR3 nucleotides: TGCGCCAGCAGCCGGACAGGGTTGGGTAATTCTGGAAACACCATATATTTT. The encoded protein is CASSRTGLGNSGNTIYF.

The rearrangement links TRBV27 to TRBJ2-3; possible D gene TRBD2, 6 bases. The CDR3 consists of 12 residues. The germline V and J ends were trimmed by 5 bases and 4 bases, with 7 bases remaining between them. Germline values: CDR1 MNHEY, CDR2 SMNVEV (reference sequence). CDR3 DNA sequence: TGTGCCAGCAGTGGGACTTCAGATACGCAGTATTTT. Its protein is CASSGTSDTQYF.

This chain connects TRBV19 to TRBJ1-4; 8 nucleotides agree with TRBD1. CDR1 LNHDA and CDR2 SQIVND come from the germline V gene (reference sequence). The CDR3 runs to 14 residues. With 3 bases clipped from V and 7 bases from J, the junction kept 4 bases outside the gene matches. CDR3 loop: CASSIGTGTEKLFF. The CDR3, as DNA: TGTGCCAGTAGTATTGGGACAGGAACTGAAAAACTGTTTTTT.

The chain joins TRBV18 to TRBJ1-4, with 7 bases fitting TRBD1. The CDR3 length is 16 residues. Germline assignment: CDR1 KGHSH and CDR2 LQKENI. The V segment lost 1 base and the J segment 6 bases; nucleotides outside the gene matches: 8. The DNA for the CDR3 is TGTGCCAGCTCACCACTCTCAGGGGGGAAGGATGAAAAACTGTTTTTT. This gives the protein CASSPLSGGKDEKLFF.

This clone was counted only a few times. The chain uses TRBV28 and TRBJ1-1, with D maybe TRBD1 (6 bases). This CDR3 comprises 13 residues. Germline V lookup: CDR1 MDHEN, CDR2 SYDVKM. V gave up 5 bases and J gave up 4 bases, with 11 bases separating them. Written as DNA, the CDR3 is TGTGCCAGCAGTACACAGGGAACCACTGAAGCTTTCTTT. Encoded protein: CASSTQGTTEAFF.

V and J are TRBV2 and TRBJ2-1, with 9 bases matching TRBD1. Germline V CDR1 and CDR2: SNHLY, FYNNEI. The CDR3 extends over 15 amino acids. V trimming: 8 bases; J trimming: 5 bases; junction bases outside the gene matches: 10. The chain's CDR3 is CASVGQGSINNEQFF. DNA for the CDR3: TGTGCCAGCGTTGGACAGGGGTCTATTAACAATGAGCAGTTCTTC.

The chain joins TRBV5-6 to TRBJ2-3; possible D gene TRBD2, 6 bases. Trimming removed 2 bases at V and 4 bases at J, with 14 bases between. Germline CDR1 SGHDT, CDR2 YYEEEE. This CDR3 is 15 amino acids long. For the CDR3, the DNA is TGTGCCAGCAGCTTTGGTGGGGGGTATGCAGATACGCAGTATTTT. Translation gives CASSFGGGYADTQYF.

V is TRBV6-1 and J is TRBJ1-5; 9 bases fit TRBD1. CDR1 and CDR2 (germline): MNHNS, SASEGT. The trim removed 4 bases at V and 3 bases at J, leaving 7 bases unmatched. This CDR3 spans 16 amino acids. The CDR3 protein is CASSVGQGRNNQPQHF. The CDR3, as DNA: TGTGCCAGCAGTGTGGGACAGGGCAGGAACAATCAGCCCCAGCATTTT.